The 5 T cell receptor beta chains below come from one sample, sequenced in a study of identical twins. TCRdb recomputed calls from the 5' RACE reads with MiXCR, one row per CDR3 protein. The sample has 250,000 to 350,000 distinct CDR3 sequences, roughly 8.6% seen once. These data were likewise used in another study, on yellow fever vaccine responses in identical twins.

The sequenced sample was memory (CD45RO+) T cells sorted from blood. Every receptor here comes from a young woman in good health.

This clonotype was picked up many times. The J gene is TRBJ2-1, the V gene TRBV3-1; D is unresolved. CDR3 length equals 12 residues. Germline values: CDR1 LGHDT, CDR2 YNNKEL (reference sequence). V was cut by 1 base and J by 7 bases, with 5 bases left in between. The CDR3 here is CASSQGRNEQFF. Here the CDR3 DNA reads TGTGCCAGCAGCCAAGGCCGGAATGAGCAGTTCTTC.

This clonotype was seen a handful of times. The rearrangement uses TRBV27 and TRBJ1-1, with D uncertain. V was cut by 0 bases and J by 0 bases, with 5 bases left in between. Germline lookup yields CDR1 MNHEY and CDR2 SMNVEV (reference sequence). The CDR3 runs to 14 residues. The CDR3 DNA reads as TGTGCCAGCAGTTTATCGTGGGTGAACACTGAAGCTTTCTTT. Encoded protein: CASSLSWVNTEAFF.

This clonotype was found many times. The chain recombines TRBV6-1 with TRBJ1-4; maybe TRBD1 (6 bases). Trimming took 6 bases from V and 8 from J, leaving 22 bases between them. Germline V lookup: CDR1 MNHNS, CDR2 SASEGT. This CDR3 is built from 16 residues. The DNA of the CDR3 is TGTGCCAGCAGCGACCCACAGGGCGGTCTGGGGGAAAAACTGTTTTTT. This gives the protein CASSDPQGGLGEKLFF.

In its sample, this clonotype was seen many times. V and J are TRBV3-1 and TRBJ1-4; no clear D gene. V gave up 3 bases and J gave up 5 bases, with 10 bases separating them. CDR1 is LGHDT and CDR2 is YNNKEL in the germline V gene (reference sequence). The CDR3 consists of 14 residues. The CDR3 reads CASSHGQQNEKLFF. The CDR3 coding sequence is TGTGCCAGCAGCCACGGGCAGCAGAATGAAAAACTGTTTTTT.

This clonotype was picked up many times. The chain is built from TRBV15 and TRBJ2-2, with 10 nucleotides matching TRBD1. This CDR3 has 16 residues. The germline CDR1 and CDR2 sequences are LNHNV and YYDKDF (reference sequence). The V gene end was trimmed by 0 bases and the J gene end by 6 bases; junction bases not matched to a gene: 4. CDR3 sequence (DNA): TGTGCCACCAGCAGAGATTTTGGGACAGGGGCCGGGGAGCTGTTTTTT. Protein: CATSRDFGTGAGELFF.